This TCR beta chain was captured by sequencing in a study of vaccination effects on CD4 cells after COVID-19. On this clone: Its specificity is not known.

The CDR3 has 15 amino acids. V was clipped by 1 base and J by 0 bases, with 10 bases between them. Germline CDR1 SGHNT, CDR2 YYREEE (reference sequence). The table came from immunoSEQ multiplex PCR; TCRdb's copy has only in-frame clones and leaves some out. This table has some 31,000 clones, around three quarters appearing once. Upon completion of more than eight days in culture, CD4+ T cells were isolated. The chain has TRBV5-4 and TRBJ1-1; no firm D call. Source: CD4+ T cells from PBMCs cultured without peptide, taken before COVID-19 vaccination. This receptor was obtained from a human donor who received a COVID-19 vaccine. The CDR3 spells CASSLRRGLNTEAFF. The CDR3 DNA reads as TGTGCCAGCAGCTTGAGGAGAGGATTGAACACTGAAGCTTTCTTT. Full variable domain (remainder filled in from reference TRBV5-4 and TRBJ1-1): ETGVTQSPTHLIKTRGQQVTLRCSSQSGHNTVSWYQQALGQGPQFIFQYYREEENGRGNFPPRFSGLQFPNYSSELNVNALELDDSALYLCASSLRRGLNTEAFFGQGTRLTVV.